This T cell receptor (beta chain) came from a study of cytomegalovirus exposure and HLA in healthy donors. A multiplex PCR was run with 60 Vbeta primers and 13 Jbeta primers. Data came from immunoSEQ multiplex PCR; TCRdb stores just in-frame clones and leaves some out. The sample records some 270,000 clones, 92% being singletons. Sequencing was carried out using PBMCs. This clonotype originated in a girl aged 2-15 years in good health and CMV-seronegative.

CDR3 nucleotide sequence: TGTGCCAGCAGCCTAGTGGGGGGGGGCTGGACTGAAGCTTTCTTT. It is translated as CASSLVGGGWTEAFF. The rearrangement uses TRBV9 and TRBJ1-1; a possible D gene is TRBD1 (6 bases). The CDR3 has 15 residues. CDR1 SGDLS and CDR2 YYNGEE come from the germline V gene. Trimming left V 4 bases short and J 5 bases short, with 18 bases between.